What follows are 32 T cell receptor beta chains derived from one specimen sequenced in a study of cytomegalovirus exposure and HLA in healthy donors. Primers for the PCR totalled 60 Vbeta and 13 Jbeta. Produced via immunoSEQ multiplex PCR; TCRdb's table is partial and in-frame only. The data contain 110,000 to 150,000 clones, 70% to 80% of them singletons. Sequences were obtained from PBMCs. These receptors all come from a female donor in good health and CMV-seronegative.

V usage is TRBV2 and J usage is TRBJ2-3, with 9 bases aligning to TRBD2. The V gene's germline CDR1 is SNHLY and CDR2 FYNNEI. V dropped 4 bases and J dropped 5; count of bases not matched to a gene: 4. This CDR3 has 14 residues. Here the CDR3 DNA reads TGTGCCAGCAGTGTGGGACTAGCCATAGATACGCAGTATTTT. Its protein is CASSVGLAIDTQYF.

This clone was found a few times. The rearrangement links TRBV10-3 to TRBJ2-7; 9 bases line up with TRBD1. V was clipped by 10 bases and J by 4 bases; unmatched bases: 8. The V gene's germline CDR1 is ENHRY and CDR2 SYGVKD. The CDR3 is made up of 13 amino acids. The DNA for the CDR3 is TGTGCCACAAGTCAAGGACAGGGGTACGAGCAGTACTTC. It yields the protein CATSQGQGYEQYF.

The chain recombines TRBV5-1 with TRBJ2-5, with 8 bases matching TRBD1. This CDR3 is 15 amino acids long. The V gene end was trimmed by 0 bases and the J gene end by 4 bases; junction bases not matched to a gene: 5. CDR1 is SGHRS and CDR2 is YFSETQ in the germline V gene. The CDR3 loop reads CASSLAETGGETQYF. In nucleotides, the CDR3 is TGCGCCAGCAGCTTGGCCGAAACAGGGGGAGAGACCCAGTACTTC.

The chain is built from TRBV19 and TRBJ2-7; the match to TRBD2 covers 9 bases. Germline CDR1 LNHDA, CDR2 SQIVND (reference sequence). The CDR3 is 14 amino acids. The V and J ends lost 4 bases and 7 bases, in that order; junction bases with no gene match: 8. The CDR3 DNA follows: TGTGCCAGTAGTACCTCGGCGGGAGGGTGGGAGCAGTACTTC. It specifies CASSTSAGGWEQYF.

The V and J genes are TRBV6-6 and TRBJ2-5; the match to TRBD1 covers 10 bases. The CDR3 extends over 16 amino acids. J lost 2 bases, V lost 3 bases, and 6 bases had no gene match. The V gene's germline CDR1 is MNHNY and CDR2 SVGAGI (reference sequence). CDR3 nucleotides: TGTGCCAGCAGTTATCCCAAGGACAGGGGGCAAGAGACCCAGTACTTC. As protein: CASSYPKDRGQETQYF.

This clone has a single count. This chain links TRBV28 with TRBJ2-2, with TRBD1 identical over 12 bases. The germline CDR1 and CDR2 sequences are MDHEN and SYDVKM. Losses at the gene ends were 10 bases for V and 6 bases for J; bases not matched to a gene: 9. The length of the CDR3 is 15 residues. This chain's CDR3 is CAITTGTGGSGELFF. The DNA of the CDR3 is TGTGCCATTACCACCGGGACAGGGGGCTCCGGGGAGCTGTTTTTT.

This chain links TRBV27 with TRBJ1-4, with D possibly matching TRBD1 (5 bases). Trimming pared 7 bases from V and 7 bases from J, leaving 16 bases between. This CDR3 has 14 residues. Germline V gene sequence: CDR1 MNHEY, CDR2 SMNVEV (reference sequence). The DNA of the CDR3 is TGTGCCAGCACCACGGGGGGGTCGGGTGAAAAACTGTTTTTT. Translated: CASTTGGSGEKLFF.

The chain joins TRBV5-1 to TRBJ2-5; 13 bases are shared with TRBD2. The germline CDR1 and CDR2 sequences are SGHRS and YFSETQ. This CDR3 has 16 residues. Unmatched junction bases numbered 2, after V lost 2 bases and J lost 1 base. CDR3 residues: CASSFGTSGAQETQYF. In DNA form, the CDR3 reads TGCGCCAGCAGCTTCGGGACTAGCGGGGCCCAAGAGACCCAGTACTTC.

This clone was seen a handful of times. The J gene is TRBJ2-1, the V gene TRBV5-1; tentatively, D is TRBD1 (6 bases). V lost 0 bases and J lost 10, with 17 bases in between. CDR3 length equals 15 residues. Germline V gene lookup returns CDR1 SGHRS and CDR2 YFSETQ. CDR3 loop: CASSLVAGVKGEQFF. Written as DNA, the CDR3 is TGCGCCAGCAGCTTGGTAGCAGGGGTCAAAGGGGAGCAGTTCTTC.

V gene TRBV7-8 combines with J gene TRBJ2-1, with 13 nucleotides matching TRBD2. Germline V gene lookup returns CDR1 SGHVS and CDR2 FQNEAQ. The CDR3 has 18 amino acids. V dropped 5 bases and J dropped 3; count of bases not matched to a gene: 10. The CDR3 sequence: CASSPGTSGGAVYNEQFF. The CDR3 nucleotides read TGTGCCAGCAGCCCAGGTACTAGCGGGGGGGCTGTCTACAATGAGCAGTTCTTC.

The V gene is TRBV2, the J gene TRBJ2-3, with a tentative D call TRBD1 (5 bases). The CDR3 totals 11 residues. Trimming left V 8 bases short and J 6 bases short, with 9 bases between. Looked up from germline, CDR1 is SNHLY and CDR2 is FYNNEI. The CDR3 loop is CASGPGDTQYF. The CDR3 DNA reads TGTGCCAGCGGGCCAGGGGATACGCAGTATTTT.

The CDR3 DNA reads TGCGCCAGCAGCTTGACAACAACTAATGAAAAACTGTTTTTT. Translation gives CASSLTTTNEKLFF. The chain couples TRBV5-1 to TRBJ1-4; D is unresolved. Deletions cut 1 base from V and 0 bases from J, with 4 bases between. Germline CDR1 reads SGHRS; CDR2 reads YFSETQ. There are 14 residues in the CDR3.

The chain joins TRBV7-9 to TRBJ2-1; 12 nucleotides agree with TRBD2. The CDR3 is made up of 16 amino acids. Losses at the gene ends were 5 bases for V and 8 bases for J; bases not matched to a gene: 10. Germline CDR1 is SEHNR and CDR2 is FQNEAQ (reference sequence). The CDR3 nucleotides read TGTGCCAGCAGCCGTGGCCTAGCGGGGGGGGTCGATGAGCAGTTCTTC. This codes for CASSRGLAGGVDEQFF.

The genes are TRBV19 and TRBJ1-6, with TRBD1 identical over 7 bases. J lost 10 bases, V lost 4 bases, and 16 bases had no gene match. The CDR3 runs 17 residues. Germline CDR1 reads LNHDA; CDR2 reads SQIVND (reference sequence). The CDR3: CASSTETPTGSISPLHF. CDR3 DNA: TGTGCCAGTAGTACCGAAACCCCGACAGGGTCGATATCACCCCTCCACTTT.

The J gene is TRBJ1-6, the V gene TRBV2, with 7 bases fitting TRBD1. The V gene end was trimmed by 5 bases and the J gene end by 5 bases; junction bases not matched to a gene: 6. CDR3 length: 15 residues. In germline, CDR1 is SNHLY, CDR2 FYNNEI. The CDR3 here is CASSLRQGDNSPLHF. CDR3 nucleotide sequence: TGTGCCAGCAGTTTAAGACAGGGCGATAATTCACCCCTCCACTTT.

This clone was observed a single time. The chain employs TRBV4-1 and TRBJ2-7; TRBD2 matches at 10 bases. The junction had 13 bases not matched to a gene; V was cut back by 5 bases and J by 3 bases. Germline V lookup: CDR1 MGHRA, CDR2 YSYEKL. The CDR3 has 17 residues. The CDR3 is CASSETLSGGPLYEQYF. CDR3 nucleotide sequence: TGCGCCAGCAGCGAAACCCTTAGCGGGGGGCCACTCTACGAGCAGTACTTC.

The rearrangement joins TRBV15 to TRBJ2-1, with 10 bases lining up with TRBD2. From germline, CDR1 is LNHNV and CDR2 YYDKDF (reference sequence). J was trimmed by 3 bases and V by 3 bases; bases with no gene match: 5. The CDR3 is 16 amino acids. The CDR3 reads CATSSKLAGSYNEQFF. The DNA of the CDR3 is TGTGCCACCAGCAGTAAACTAGCGGGGAGCTACAATGAGCAGTTCTTC.

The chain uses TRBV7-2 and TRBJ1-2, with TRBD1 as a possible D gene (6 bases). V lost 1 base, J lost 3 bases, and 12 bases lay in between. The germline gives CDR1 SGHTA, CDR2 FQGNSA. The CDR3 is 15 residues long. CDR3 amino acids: CASSLGVGGDYGYTF. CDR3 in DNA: TGTGCCAGCAGCTTAGGAGTAGGGGGGGACTATGGCTACACCTTC.

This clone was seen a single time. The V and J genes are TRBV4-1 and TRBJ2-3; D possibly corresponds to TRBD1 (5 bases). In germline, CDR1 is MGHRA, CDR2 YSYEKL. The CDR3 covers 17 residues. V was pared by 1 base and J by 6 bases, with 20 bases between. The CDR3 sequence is CASSQVFKQDPLDTQYF. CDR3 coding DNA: TGCGCCAGCAGCCAAGTCTTCAAACAGGACCCCCTGGATACGCAGTATTTT.

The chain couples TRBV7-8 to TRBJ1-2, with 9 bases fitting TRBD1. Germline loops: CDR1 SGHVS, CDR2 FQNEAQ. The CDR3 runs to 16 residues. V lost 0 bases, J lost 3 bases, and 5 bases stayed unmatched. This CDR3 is CASSLAGGQGDYGYTF. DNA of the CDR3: TGTGCCAGCAGCTTAGCGGGGGGACAGGGTGACTATGGCTACACCTTC.

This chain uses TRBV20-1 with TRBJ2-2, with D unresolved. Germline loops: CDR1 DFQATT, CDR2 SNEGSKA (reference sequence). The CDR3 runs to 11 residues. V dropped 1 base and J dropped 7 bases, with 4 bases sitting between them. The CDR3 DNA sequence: TGCAGTGCTAGAGTCGGCGGGGAGCTGTTTTTT. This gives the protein CSARVGGELFF.

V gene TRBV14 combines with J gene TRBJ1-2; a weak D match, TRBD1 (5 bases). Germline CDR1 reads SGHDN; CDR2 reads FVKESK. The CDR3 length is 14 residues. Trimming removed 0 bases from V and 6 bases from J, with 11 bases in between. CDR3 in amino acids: CASSQEGPVNGYTF. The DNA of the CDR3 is TGTGCCAGCAGCCAAGAGGGGCCCGTAAATGGCTACACCTTC.

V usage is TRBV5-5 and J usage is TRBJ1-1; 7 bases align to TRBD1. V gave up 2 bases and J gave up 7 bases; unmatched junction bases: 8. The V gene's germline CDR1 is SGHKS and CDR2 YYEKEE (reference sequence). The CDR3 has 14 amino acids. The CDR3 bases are TGTGCCAGCAGCTTCGGCTCGCAGGGGGGTGAAGCTTTCTTT. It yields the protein CASSFGSQGGEAFF.

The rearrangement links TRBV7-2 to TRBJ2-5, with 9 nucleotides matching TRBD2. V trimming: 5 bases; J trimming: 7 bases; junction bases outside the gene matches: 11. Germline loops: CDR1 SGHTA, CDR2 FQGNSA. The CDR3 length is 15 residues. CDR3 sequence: CASSPQLAGRGTQYF. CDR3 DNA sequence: TGTGCCAGCAGCCCGCAGCTAGCGGGGCGAGGGACCCAGTACTTC.

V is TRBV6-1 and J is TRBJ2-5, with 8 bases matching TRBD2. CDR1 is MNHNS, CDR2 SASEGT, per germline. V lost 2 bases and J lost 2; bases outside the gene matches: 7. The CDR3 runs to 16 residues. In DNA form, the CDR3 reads TGTGCCAGCAGTGAAATGTCGGCTAGCGGGCAAGAGACCCAGTACTTC. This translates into CASSEMSASGQETQYF.

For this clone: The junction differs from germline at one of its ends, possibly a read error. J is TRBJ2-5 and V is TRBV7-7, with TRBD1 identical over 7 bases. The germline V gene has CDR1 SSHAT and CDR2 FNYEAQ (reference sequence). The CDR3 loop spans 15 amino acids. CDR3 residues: CASSLRDSEEETQYF. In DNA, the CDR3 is TGTGCTAGCAGCCTCCGGGACAGTGAGGAGGAGACCCAGTACTTC.

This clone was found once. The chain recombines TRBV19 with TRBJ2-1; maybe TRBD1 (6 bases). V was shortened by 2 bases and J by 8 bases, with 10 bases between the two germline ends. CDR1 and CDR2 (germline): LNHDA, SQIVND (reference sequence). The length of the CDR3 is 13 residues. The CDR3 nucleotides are TGTGCCAGTAGTATAAAACAGGGAGATGAGCAGTTCTTC. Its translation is CASSIKQGDEQFF.

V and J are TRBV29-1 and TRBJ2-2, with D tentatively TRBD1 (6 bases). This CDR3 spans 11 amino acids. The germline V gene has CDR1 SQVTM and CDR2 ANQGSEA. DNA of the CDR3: TGCAGTTTTGGGGGCTACGGGGAGCTGTTTTTT. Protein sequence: CSFGGYGELFF.

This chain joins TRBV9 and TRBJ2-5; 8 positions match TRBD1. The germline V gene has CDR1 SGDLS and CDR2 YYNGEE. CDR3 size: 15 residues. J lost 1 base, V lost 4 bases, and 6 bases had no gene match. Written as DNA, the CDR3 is TGTGCCAGCAGCAAATGGACAGGGTTCCAAGAGACCCAGTACTTC. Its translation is CASSKWTGFQETQYF. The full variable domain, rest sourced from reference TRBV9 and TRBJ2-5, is DSGVTQTPKHLITATGQRVTLRCSPRSGDLSVYWYQQSLDQGLQFLIQYYNGEERAKGNILERFSAQQFPDLHSELNLSSLELGDSALYFCASSKWTGFQETQYFGPGTRLLVL.

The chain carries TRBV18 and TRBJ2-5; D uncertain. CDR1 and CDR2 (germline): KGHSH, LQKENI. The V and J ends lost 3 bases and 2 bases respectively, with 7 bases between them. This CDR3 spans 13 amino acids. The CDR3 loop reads CASSPAPQETQYF. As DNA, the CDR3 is TGTGCCAGCTCACCGGCACCACAAGAGACCCAGTACTTC.

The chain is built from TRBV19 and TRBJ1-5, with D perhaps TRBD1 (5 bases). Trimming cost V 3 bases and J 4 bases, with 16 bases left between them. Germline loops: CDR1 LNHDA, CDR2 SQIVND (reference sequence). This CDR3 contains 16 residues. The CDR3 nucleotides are TGTGCCAGTAGTATTTCGGAGGGGCAGCTTAATCAGCCCCAGCATTTT. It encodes CASSISEGQLNQPQHF.

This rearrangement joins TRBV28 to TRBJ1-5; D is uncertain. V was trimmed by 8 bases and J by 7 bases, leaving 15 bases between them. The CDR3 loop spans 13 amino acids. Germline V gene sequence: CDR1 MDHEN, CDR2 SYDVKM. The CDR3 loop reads CASSFLEAQPQHF. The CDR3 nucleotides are TGTGCCAGCTCTTTTTTGGAGGCCCAGCCCCAGCATTTT.